What follows is one T cell receptor (beta chain) and its context. Its antigen is not identified. Germline V gene sequence: CDR1 SQVTM, CDR2 ANQGSEA. J gave up 0 bases and V 0 bases, and 7 bases lay outside the gene matches. CDR3 length equals 18 residues. This specimen comes from a study of shared clonotypes between healthy human individuals. Study-wide findings and caveats: Clonotypes shared by all four sorted-subset donors had higher generation probabilities than non-shared clonotypes. Depth was large, yet rarefaction showed that sorted-subset sequencing was incomplete.

Deep-level settings were used for running the assay. Assay: immunoSEQ multiplex PCR; the TCRdb copy retains only in-frame clones and omits some. The sample has about 1 million clones, more than 65% seen once. Sequenced input: memory CD4+ T cells sorted from blood. Subset in this sample: CD45RA-negative fraction. The sequence derives from a man aged 18 to 30 in good health. The V gene is TRBV29-1, the J gene TRBJ2-2; TRBD2 aligns across 10 bases. The CDR3 loop reads CSVEDLASGSTNTGELFF. In nucleotides, the CDR3 is TGCAGCGTTGAAGATCTGGCTAGCGGGAGTACGAACACCGGGGAGCTGTTTTTT.